This T cell receptor beta chain appears in the sequencing data of a study of cytomegalovirus exposure and HLA in healthy donors. TCRdb's copy holds only in-frame clones and misses some; the assay was immunoSEQ multiplex PCR. The table lists approximately 150,000 clones, over 80% of them singletons. A note on this clone: The antigen is undetermined.

General study points: Researchers catalogued approximately 160 TCR beta chains as cytomegalovirus-associated. There were some public TCRs occurring in many donors, but most TCR sequences were rare. As was reported, the classifier diagnosed cytomegalovirus status with high specificity and sensitivity.

V gave up 5 bases and J gave up 0 bases, with 8 bases separating them. The length of the CDR3 is 14 residues. From germline, CDR1 is MDHEN and CDR2 SYDVKM. Separate from the roughly 720-subject first cohort was the approximately 120-subject validation cohort, to which the donors belonged. The chain uses TRBV28 and TRBJ1-3; the D gene is possibly TRBD1 (5 bases). Sequencing input: PBMCs. The clonotype originates from a man aged 18 to 30 in good health and CMV-seropositive. The CDR3 protein is CASSLTVSGNTIYF. The DNA for the CDR3 is TGTGCCAGCAGTCTGACAGTCTCTGGAAACACCATATATTTT. The complete variable domain, with remaining parts taken from reference TRBV28 and TRBJ1-3, reads DVKVTQSSRYLVKRTGEKVFLECVQDMDHENMFWYRQDPGLGLRLIYFSYDVKMKEKGDIPEGYSVSREKKERFSLILESASTNQTSMYLCASSLTVSGNTIYFGEGSWLTVV.